This T cell receptor (beta chain) was sequenced during a study of spatial heterogeneity in lung cancer. About the research overall: Sequencing of follow-up PBMC samples took place when they were available, at a median of approximately 2 years after resection. General study points: The appearance of ubiquitous expanded tumor TCRs in blood was greater at resection than follow-up.

From germline, CDR1 is SGHAT and CDR2 FQNNGV. The V end was cut by 5 bases, the J end by 3 bases, with 8 bases between. This CDR3 is 13 amino acids long. A single record per CDR3 protein comes from TCRdb applying MiXCR to the 5' RACE reads. The data show about 10,000 distinct CDR3 sequences, around 23% seen once. The table lists this clonotype with many counts. Antigen: not known. Indicated time point: blood at routine non-recurrence follow-up after resection. Frozen PBMC, nontumor lung or tumor provided whole RNA, which was sequenced unsorted. The source is a male donor with early-stage non-small cell lung cancer. The specimen comprised PBMCs, sampled at follow-up. The chain employs TRBV11-2 and TRBJ1-5; D is undetermined. CDR3 sequence (DNA): TGTGCCAGCAGCGCCGGGGACAATCAGCCCCAGCATTTT. Protein sequence: CASSAGDNQPQHF.